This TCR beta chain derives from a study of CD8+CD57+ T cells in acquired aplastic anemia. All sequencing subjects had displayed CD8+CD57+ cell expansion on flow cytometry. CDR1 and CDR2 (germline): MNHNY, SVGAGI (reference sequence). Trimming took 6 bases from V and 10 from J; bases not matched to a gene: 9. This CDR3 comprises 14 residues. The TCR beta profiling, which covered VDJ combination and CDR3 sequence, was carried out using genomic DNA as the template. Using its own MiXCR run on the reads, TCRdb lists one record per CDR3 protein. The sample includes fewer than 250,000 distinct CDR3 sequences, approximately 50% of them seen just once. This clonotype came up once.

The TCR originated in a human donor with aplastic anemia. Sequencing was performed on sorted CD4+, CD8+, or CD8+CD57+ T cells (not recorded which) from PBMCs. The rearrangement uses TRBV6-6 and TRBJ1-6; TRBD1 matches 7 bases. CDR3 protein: CASSIPGQSSPLHF. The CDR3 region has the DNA TGTGCCAGCAGCATACCGGGACAGAGCTCACCCCTCCACTTT.